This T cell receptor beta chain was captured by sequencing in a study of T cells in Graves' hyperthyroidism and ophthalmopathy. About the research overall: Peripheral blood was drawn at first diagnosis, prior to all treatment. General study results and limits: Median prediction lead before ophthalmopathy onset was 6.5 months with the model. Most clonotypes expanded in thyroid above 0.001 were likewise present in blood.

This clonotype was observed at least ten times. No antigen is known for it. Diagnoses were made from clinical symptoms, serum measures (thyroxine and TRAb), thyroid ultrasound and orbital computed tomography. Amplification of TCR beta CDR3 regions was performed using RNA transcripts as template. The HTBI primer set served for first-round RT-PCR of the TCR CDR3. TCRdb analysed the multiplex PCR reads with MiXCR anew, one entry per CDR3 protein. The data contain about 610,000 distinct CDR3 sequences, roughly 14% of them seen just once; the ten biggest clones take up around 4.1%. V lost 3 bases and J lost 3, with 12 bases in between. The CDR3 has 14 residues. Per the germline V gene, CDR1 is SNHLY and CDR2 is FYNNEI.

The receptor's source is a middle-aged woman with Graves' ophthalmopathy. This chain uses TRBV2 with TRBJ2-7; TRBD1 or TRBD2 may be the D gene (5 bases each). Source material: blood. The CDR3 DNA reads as TGTGCCAGCAGTGACGGGGTAGGGGTCTACGAGCAGTACTTC. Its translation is CASSDGVGVYEQYF. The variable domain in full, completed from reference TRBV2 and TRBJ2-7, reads EPEVTQTPSHQVTQMGQEVILRCVPISNHLYFYWYRQILGQKVEFLVSFYNNEISEKSEIFDDQFSVERPDGSNFTLKIRSTKLEDSAMYFCASSDGVGVYEQYFGPGTRLTVT.